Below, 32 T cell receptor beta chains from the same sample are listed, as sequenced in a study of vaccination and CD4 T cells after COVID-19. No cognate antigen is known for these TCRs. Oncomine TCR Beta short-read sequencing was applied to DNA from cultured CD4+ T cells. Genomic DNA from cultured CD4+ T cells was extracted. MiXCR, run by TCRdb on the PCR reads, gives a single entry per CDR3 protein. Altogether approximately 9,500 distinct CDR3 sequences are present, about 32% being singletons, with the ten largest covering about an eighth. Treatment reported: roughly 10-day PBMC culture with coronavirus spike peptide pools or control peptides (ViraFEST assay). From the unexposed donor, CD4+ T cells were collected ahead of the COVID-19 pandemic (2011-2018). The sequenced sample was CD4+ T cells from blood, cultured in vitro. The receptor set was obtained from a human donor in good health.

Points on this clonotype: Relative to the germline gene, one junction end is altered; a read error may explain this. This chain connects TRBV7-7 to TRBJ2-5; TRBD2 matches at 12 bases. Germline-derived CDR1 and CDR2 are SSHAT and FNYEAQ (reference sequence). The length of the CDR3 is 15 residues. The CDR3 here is CASSRTSGGQETQYF. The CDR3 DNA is TGTGCTAGCAGCCGCACTAGCGGGGGGCAAGAGACCCAGTACTTC.

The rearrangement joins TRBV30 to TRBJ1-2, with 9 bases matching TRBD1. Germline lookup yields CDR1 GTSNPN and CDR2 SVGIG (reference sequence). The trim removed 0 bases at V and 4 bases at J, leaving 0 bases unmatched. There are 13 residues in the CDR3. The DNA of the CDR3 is TGTGCCTGGAGTGTGGGACAGGGCTATGGCTACACCTTC. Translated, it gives CAWSVGQGYGYTF.

This CDR3 is CASNLRRGYNEQFF. In nucleotides, the CDR3 is TGTGCCAGCAATCTTAGGAGAGGGTACAATGAGCAGTTCTTC. The chain recombines TRBV11-1 with TRBJ2-1, with D maybe TRBD2 (5 bases). The CDR3 extends over 14 amino acids. In germline, CDR1 is SGHAT, CDR2 FQDESV (reference sequence). V lost 7 bases and J lost 4, with 14 bases in between.

The CDR3 nucleotides read TGCAGTGCTAGGGCAGGGTTTGCGGTATACAATGAGCAGTTCTTC. Translating gives CSARAGFAVYNEQFF. The chain has TRBV20-1 and TRBJ2-1, with D possibly TRBD1 on 5 matching bases. The CDR3 totals 15 residues. The germline V gene encodes CDR1 DFQATT and CDR2 SNEGSKA (reference sequence). V was clipped by 3 bases and J by 4 bases, with 16 bases between them.

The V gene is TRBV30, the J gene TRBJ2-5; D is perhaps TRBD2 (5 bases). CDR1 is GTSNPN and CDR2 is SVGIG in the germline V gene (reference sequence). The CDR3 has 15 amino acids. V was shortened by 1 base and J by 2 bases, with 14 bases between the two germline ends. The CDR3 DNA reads TGTGCCTGGAGTGGGGGAGCAGGTGGACAAGAGACCCAGTACTTC. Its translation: CAWSGGAGGQETQYF. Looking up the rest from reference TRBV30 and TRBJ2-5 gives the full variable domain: SQTIHQWPATLVQPVGSPLSLECTVEGTSNPNLYWYRQAAGRGLQLLFYSVGIGQISSEVPQNLSASRPQDRQFILSSKKLLLSDSGFYLCAWSGGAGGQETQYFGPGTRLLVL.

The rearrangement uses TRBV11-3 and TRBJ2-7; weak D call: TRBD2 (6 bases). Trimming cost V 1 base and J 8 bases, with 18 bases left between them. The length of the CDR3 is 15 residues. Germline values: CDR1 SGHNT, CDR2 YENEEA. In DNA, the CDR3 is TGTGCCAGCAGCTTAGGTCTGGGAGGAGGGTCGAAGCAGTACTTC. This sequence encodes CASSLGLGGGSKQYF.

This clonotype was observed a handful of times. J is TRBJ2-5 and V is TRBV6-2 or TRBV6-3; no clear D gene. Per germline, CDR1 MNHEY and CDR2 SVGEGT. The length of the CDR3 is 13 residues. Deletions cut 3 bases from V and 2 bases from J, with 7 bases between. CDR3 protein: CASSYLEQETQYF. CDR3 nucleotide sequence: TGTGCCAGCAGTTATCTTGAGCAAGAGACCCAGTACTTC.

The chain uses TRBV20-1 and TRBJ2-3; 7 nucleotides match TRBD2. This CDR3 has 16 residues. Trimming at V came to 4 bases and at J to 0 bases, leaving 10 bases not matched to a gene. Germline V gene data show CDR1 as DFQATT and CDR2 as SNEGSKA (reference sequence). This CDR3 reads CSATTAISGSTDTQYF. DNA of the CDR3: TGCAGTGCTACTACGGCGATTAGCGGGAGCACAGATACGCAGTATTTT.

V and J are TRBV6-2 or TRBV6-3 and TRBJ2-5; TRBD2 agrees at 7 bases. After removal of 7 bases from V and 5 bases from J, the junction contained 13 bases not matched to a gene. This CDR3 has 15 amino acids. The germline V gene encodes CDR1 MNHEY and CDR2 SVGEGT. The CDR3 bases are TGTGCCAGCAAAGTTGGTGGGACTATTTGGGAGACCCAGTACTTC. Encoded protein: CASKVGGTIWETQYF.

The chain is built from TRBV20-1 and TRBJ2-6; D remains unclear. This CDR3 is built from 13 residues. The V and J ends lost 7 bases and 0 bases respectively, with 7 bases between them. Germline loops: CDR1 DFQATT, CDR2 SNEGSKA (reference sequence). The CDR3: CSVQDSGANVLTF. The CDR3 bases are TGCAGTGTTCAGGACTCTGGGGCCAACGTCCTGACTTTC.

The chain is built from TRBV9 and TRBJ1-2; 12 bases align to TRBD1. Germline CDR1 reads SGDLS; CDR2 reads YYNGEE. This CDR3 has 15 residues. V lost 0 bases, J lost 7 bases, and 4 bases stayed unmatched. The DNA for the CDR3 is TGTGCCAGCAGCGTAGAGGGGACAGGGGGCGTTGGCTACACCTTC. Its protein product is CASSVEGTGGVGYTF.

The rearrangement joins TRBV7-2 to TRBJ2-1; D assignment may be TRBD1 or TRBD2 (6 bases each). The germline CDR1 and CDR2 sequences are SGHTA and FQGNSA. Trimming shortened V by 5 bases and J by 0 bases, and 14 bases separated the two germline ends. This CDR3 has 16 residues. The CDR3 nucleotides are TGTGCCAGCAGCCGGGGGCGGGTTAGCTCCTACAATGAGCAGTTCTTC. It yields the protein CASSRGRVSSYNEQFF.

In DNA, the CDR3 is TGCGCCAGCAGCCAATCTCCCGCTAGCCCCCAGTACTTC. This translates into CASSQSPASPQYF. This chain connects TRBV4-3 to TRBJ2-5, with TRBD2 as a possible D gene (5 bases). Between the trimmed V and J ends, which lost 2 bases and 9 bases, there was a span of 13 bases. Germline loops: CDR1 LGHNA, CDR2 YSLEER. CDR3 length equals 13 residues.

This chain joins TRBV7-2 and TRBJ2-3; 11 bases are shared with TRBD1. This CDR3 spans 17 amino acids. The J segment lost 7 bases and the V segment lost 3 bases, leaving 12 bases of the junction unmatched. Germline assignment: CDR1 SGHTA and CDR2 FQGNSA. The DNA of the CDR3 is TGTGCCAGCAGCTTGTCCGGGACAGGGGGTCGGTTGTATACGCAGTATTTT. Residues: CASSLSGTGGRLYTQYF.

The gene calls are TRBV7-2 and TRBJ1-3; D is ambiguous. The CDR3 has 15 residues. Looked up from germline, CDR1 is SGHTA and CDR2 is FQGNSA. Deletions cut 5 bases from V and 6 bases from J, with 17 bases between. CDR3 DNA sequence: TGTGCCAGCAGCCCCGACCGAGTAAGGTTAAACACCATATATTTT. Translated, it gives CASSPDRVRLNTIYF. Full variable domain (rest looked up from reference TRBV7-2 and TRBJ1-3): GAGVSQSPSNKVTEKGKDVELRCDPISGHTALYWYRQSLGQGLEFLIYFQGNSAPDKSGLPSDRFSAERTGGSVSTLTIQRTQQEDSAVYLCASSPDRVRLNTIYFGEGSWLTVV.

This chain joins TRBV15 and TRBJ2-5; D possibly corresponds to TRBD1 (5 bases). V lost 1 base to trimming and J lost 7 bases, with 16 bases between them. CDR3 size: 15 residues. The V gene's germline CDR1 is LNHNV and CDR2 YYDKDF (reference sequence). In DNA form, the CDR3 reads TGTGCCACCAGCAGAGGAGTCGGGTACCAGGGGACCCAGTACTTC. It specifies CATSRGVGYQGTQYF.

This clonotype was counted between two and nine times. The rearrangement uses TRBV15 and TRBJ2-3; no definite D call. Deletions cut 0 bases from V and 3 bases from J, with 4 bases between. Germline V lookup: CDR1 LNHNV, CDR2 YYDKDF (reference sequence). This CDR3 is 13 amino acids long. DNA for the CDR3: TGTGCCACCAGCAGAGATCGGACAGATACGCAGTATTTT. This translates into CATSRDRTDTQYF. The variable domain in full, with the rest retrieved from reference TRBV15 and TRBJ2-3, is DAMVIQNPRYQVTQFGKPVTLSCSQTLNHNVMYWYQQKSSQAPKLLFHYYDKDFNNEADTPDNFQSRRPNTSFCFLDIRSPGLGDTAMYLCATSRDRTDTQYFGPGTRLTVL.

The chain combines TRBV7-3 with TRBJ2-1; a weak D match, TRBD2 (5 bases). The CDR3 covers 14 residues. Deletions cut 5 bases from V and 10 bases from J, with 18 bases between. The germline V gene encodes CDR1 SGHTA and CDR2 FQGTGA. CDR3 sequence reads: CASSQFTGNSEQFF. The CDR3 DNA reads TGTGCCAGCAGCCAATTCACCGGGAATTCCGAGCAGTTCTTC.

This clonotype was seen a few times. In nucleotides, the CDR3 is TGTGCCAGCAGGGAAAATTCACCCCTCCACTTT. Amino acid sequence: CASRENSPLHF. The chain uses TRBV6-1 and TRBJ1-6; D unresolved. Germline V gives CDR1 MNHNS, CDR2 SASEGT. The CDR3 totals 11 residues. Trimming pared 6 bases from V and 7 bases from J, leaving 4 bases between.

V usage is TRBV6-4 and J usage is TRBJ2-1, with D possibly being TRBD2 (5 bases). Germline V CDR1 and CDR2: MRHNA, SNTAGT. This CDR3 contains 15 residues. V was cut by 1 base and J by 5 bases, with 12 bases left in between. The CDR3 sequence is CASSDLATSDNEQFF. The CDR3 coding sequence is TGTGCCAGCAGTGACTTGGCTACTAGTGACAATGAGCAGTTCTTC.

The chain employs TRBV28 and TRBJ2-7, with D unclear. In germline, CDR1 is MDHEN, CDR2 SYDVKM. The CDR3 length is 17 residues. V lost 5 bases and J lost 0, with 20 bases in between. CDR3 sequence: CASSPNTWTVHSYEQYF. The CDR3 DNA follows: TGTGCCAGCAGTCCAAATACTTGGACGGTCCACTCCTACGAGCAGTACTTC.

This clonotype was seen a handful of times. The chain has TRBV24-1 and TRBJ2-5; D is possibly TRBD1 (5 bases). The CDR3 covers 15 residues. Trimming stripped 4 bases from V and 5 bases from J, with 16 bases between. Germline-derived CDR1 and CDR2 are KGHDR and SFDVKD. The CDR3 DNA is TGTGCCACCAGTGAACCCAGGGCCCCACGGGAGACCCAGTACTTC. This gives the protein CATSEPRAPRETQYF.

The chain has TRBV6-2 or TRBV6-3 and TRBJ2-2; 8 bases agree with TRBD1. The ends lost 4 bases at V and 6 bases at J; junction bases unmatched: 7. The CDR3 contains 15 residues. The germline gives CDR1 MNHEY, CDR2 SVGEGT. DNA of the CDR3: TGTGCCAGCAGTTTGACAGGGGAGGTGGCCGGGGAGCTGTTTTTT. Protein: CASSLTGEVAGELFF.

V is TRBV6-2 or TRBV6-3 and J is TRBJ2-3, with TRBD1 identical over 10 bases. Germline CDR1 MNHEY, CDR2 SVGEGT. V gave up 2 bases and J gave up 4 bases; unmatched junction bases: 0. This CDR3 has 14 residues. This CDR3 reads CASSYGTGADTQYF. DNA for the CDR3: TGTGCCAGCAGTTACGGGACAGGGGCAGATACGCAGTATTTT.

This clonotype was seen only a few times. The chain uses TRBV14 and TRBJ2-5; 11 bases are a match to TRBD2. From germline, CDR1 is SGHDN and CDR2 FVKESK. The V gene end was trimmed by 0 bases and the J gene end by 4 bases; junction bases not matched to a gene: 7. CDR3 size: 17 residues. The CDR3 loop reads CASSQDFTSGSPETQYF. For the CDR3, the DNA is TGTGCCAGCAGCCAAGATTTTACTAGCGGGAGTCCAGAGACCCAGTACTTC.

The CDR3 here is CASSYEGARGNNEQFF. The CDR3 DNA is TGTGCCAGCAGTTACGAGGGGGCTAGGGGGAACAATGAGCAGTTCTTC. The chain combines TRBV5-4 with TRBJ2-1; TRBD1 matches 7 bases. Germline V gene data show CDR1 as SGHNT and CDR2 as YYREEE (reference sequence). V dropped 5 bases and J dropped 5; count of bases not matched to a gene: 13. This CDR3 comprises 16 residues.

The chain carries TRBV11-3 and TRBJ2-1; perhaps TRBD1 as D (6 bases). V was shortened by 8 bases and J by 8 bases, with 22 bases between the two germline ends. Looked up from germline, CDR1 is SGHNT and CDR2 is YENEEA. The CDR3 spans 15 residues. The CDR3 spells CASSVSATQGDEQFF. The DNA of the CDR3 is TGTGCCAGCTCCGTTAGCGCGACACAGGGCGATGAGCAGTTCTTC.

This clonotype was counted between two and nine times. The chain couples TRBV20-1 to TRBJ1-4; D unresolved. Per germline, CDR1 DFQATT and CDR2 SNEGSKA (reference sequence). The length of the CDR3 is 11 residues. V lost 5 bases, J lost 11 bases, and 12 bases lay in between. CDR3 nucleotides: TGCAGTGCTTTGGAGTTTCCGAAACTGTTTTTT. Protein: CSALEFPKLFF.

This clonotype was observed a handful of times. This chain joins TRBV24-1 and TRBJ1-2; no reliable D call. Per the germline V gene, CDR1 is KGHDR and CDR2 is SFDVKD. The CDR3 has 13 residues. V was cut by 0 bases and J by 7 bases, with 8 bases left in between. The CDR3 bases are TGTGCCACCAGTGATTTGGGCAAATTTGGCTACACCTTC. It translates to CATSDLGKFGYTF.

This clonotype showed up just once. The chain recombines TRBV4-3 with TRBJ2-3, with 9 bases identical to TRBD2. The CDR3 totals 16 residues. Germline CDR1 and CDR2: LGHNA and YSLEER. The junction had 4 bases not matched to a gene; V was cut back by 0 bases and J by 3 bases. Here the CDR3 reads CASSQDLAGATDTQYF. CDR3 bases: TGCGCCAGCAGCCAAGATTTAGCGGGAGCGACAGATACGCAGTATTTT.

CDR3 amino acids: CASRTLVTDTQYF. CDR3 bases: TGTGCCAGCAGGACGCTGGTCACAGATACGCAGTATTTT. The rearrangement uses TRBV27 and TRBJ2-3, with D unclear. The CDR3 contains 13 residues. Germline loops: CDR1 MNHEY, CDR2 SMNVEV (reference sequence). V lost 6 bases and J lost 2, with 9 bases in between.

The CDR3 region is CSARPGSGRFQETQYF. DNA of the CDR3: TGCAGTGCTAGACCCGGTAGCGGGAGGTTCCAAGAGACCCAGTACTTC. The V and J genes are TRBV20-1 and TRBJ2-5, with 10 bases identical to TRBD2. This CDR3 comprises 16 residues. V lost 2 bases to trimming and J lost 1 base; unmatched junction nucleotides: 7. Germline V lookup: CDR1 DFQATT, CDR2 SNEGSKA (reference sequence).